These 25 T cell receptor beta chains were all obtained from the same sample, sequenced in a study of identical twins. From the 5' RACE reads, TCRdb called clonotypes with MiXCR, one entry per CDR3 protein. The table lists more than 350,000 distinct CDR3 sequences, around 9% of them singletons. Source material: naive T cells sorted from blood. The receptors come from a woman aged 50 to 60 in good health.

This clonotype was counted between two and nine times. The chain links TRBV24-1 to TRBJ2-1; 8 bases map to TRBD1. The V gene's germline CDR1 is KGHDR and CDR2 SFDVKD. CDR3 length equals 17 residues. Trimming at V came to 5 bases and at J to 7 bases, leaving 15 bases not matched to a gene. The CDR3 loop reads CATSAPSSGQVKNEQFF. In DNA form, the CDR3 reads TGTGCCACCAGTGCCCCATCTTCGGGACAGGTTAAGAATGAGCAGTTCTTC.

This clonotype appeared many times. The rearrangement uses TRBV10-3 and TRBJ2-3; D unresolved. The ends were cut back, 2 bases at V and 3 bases at J, with 3 bases in the middle. CDR1 ENHRY and CDR2 SYGVKD come from the germline V gene. The CDR3 has 12 amino acids. DNA of the CDR3: TGTGCCATCAGTGAGATAACAGATACGCAGTATTTT. This encodes CAISEITDTQYF.

This clonotype was counted many times. CDR3 sequence (DNA): TGTGCCATCAGAGGGCCAAGCACAGATACGCAGTATTTT. It codes for CAIRGPSTDTQYF. The V and J genes are TRBV10-3 and TRBJ2-3; D gene ambiguous. The CDR3 runs to 13 residues. CDR1 is ENHRY and CDR2 is SYGVKD in the germline V gene. Trimming left V 6 bases short and J 0 bases short, with 7 bases between.

Many counts were recorded for this clonotype. The chain is built from TRBV5-1 and TRBJ2-4; 9 bases are a match to TRBD2. The V gene end was trimmed by 2 bases and the J gene end by 7 bases; junction bases not matched to a gene: 7. The germline gives CDR1 SGHRS, CDR2 YFSETQ. The CDR3 is 15 residues long. CDR3 coding DNA: TGCGCCAGCAGCTTAGACCCAGGACTAGCGAACATTCAGTACTTC. Its translation: CASSLDPGLANIQYF.

This clonotype occurred once. This chain connects TRBV24-1 to TRBJ2-1; D possibly corresponds to TRBD2 (6 bases). In germline, CDR1 is KGHDR, CDR2 SFDVKD. The length of the CDR3 is 14 residues. Trimming cost V 2 bases and J 6 bases, with 10 bases left between them. The CDR3 bases are TGTGCCACCAGTGATTCCGGGACTTCCAATGAGCAGTTCTTC. It encodes CATSDSGTSNEQFF.

This clonotype was seen more than once but under ten times. The rearrangement links TRBV6-2 or TRBV6-3 to TRBJ1-2; 9 bases are a match to TRBD1. After removal of 3 bases from V and 6 bases from J, the junction contained 14 bases not matched to a gene. The germline CDR1 and CDR2 sequences are MNHEY and SVGEGT. This CDR3 is built from 17 residues. The CDR3 loop reads CASSYIIGTGYSDGYTF. The DNA of the CDR3 is TGTGCCAGCAGTTATATTATCGGGACAGGGTATTCCGATGGCTACACCTTC.

V gene TRBV20-1 combines with J gene TRBJ2-7, with TRBD2 matching over 13 bases. The CDR3 is 16 amino acids. Germline CDR1 is DFQATT and CDR2 is SNEGSKA (reference sequence). The junction had 8 bases not matched to a gene; V was cut back by 2 bases and J by 4 bases. The CDR3 coding sequence is TGCAGTGCTAGAACCTCCGGGACTAGCGGGATTTACGAGCAGTACTTC. This encodes CSARTSGTSGIYEQYF.

The CDR3 nucleotides are TGTGCCAGCGAAAATCAGGGGGCGCCTAAGACCCAGTACTTC. This translates into CASENQGAPKTQYF. V and J are TRBV6-5 and TRBJ2-5; 8 nucleotides align to TRBD1. CDR3 size: 14 residues. Trimming cost V 8 bases and J 6 bases; bases outside gene matches: 11. Germline CDR1 reads MNHEY; CDR2 reads SVGAGI.

The rearrangement joins TRBV25-1 to TRBJ2-1, with D maybe TRBD2 (6 bases). CDR3 length: 14 residues. V dropped 2 bases and J dropped 6 bases, with 11 bases sitting between them. Germline lookup yields CDR1 MGHDK and CDR2 SYGVNS. This CDR3 reads CASSESGSGNEQFF. CDR3 DNA: TGTGCCAGCAGTGAAAGCGGGTCAGGCAATGAGCAGTTCTTC.

J is TRBJ2-1 and V is TRBV5-1; D gene uncertain. Germline CDR1 reads SGHRS; CDR2 reads YFSETQ. The CDR3 runs 13 residues. V was shortened by 1 base and J by 8 bases, with 10 bases between the two germline ends. In nucleotides, the CDR3 is TGCGCCAGCAGCTTGTTAGAAGGAGATGAGCAGTTCTTC. Its protein product is CASSLLEGDEQFF.

This clonotype appeared a few times. The chain uses TRBV7-9 and TRBJ2-3; TRBD2 agrees at 8 bases. The CDR3 is 23 amino acids. The germline V gene has CDR1 SEHNR and CDR2 FQNEAQ (reference sequence). Unmatched junction bases numbered 29, after V lost 4 bases and J lost 2 bases. CDR3 sequence (DNA): TGTGCCAGCAGCTCCCTGGACCCAAGCGGGAGAAATAATGGAGGCGGCGTCACAGATACGCAGTATTTT. Amino acids: CASSSLDPSGRNNGGGVTDTQYF.

This clonotype was seen more than once but under ten times. The chain has TRBV6-5 and TRBJ2-1; no definite D call. Germline V gene data show CDR1 as MNHEY and CDR2 as SVGAGI. The CDR3 contains 13 residues. Trimming took 2 bases from V and 3 from J, leaving 5 bases between them. DNA for the CDR3: TGTGCCAGCAGTTACAGGGTCTACAATGAGCAGTTCTTC. Its protein is CASSYRVYNEQFF.

The CDR3 nucleotides read TGTGCCAGCAGCTTAGTGCCGTACTCCTACAATGAGCAGTTCTTC. This sequence encodes CASSLVPYSYNEQFF. The chain couples TRBV11-3 to TRBJ2-1; no reliable D call. CDR3 length: 15 residues. Trimming stripped 1 base from V and 0 bases from J, with 7 bases between. Germline CDR1 and CDR2: SGHNT and YENEEA.

V usage is TRBV30 and J usage is TRBJ2-1; a possible D gene is TRBD2 (5 bases). Germline V gives CDR1 GTSNPN, CDR2 SVGIG (reference sequence). The CDR3 spans 15 residues. Deletions cut 0 bases from V and 6 bases from J, with 15 bases between. The CDR3 region is CAWSVRRVHLNEQFF. In DNA, the CDR3 is TGTGCCTGGAGTGTACGGCGGGTCCACCTCAATGAGCAGTTCTTC.

Points on this clonotype: Its ends do not fully match the called genes, so a read error is possible. Written as DNA, the CDR3 is TGTGCCAGCAGCTTAGAAACAGGGCTCTTC. It yields the protein CASSLETGLF. This chain links TRBV7-9 with TRBJ1-2, with D maybe TRBD1 (6 bases). CDR3 length: 10 amino acids. Germline-derived CDR1 and CDR2 are SEHNR and FQNEAQ (reference sequence).

This clonotype was found many times. This sequence joins TRBV29-1 and TRBJ2-1; 8 positions match TRBD2. J gave up 6 bases and V 5 bases, and 12 bases lay outside the gene matches. Germline V CDR1 and CDR2: SQVTM, ANQGSEA. The CDR3 is made up of 15 amino acids. The CDR3 nucleotides read TGCAGCGTTTGGGCCGGGACTAGGACTATCAATGAGCAGTTCTTC. Amino acid sequence: CSVWAGTRTINEQFF.

This clonotype showed up just a few times. V is TRBV4-1 and J is TRBJ2-2; D is possibly TRBD2 (6 bases). V lost 4 bases and J 5 bases, leaving 17 bases between the germline ends. The germline V gene encodes CDR1 MGHRA and CDR2 YSYEKL. The CDR3 is 16 residues long. CDR3 loop: CASSLPTAGMTGELFF. CDR3 sequence (DNA): TGCGCCAGCAGCCTTCCGACTGCGGGGATGACCGGGGAGCTGTTTTTT.

The chain links TRBV29-1 to TRBJ2-2; D ambiguous. This CDR3 region has 14 residues. Germline V gene lookup returns CDR1 SQVTM and CDR2 ANQGSEA. V dropped 7 bases and J dropped 1 base, with 13 bases sitting between them. The CDR3 sequence: CSAFLGMNTGELFF. The CDR3 nucleotides read TGCAGCGCCTTTCTTGGGATGAACACCGGGGAGCTGTTTTTT.

The chain carries TRBV2 and TRBJ1-5; D is ambiguous. CDR1 SNHLY and CDR2 FYNNEI come from the germline V gene. The CDR3 has 14 residues. V was pared by 5 bases and J by 5 bases, with 13 bases between. The CDR3 spells CASSPGASDQPQHF. The CDR3 DNA reads as TGTGCCAGCAGTCCTGGCGCCAGCGATCAGCCCCAGCATTTT.

The rearrangement joins TRBV3-1 to TRBJ1-1, with D possibly TRBD1 on 5 matching bases. The CDR3 extends over 15 amino acids. The V end lost 1 base, the J end lost 3 bases, and 12 bases lay between the germline ends. The V gene's germline CDR1 is LGHDT and CDR2 YNNKEL (reference sequence). The CDR3, as DNA: TGTGCCAGCAGCCAAGTTACTGGGGGGTACACTGAAGCTTTCTTT. Translating gives CASSQVTGGYTEAFF.

This clonotype was seen a handful of times. The chain joins TRBV3-1 to TRBJ2-3; tentatively, D is TRBD1 or TRBD2 (5 bases each). This CDR3 has 16 residues. CDR1 and CDR2 (germline): LGHDT, YNNKEL (reference sequence). V was clipped by 6 bases and J by 4 bases, with 20 bases between them. CDR3 bases: TGTGCCAGCAGTCTAGGGGAGCGATTGAGTGCAGATACGCAGTATTTT. Its translation: CASSLGERLSADTQYF.

The rearrangement joins TRBV19 to TRBJ2-7, with D uncertain. Looked up from germline, CDR1 is LNHDA and CDR2 is SQIVND (reference sequence). The germline V and J ends were trimmed by 7 bases and 0 bases, with 13 bases remaining between them. This CDR3 is built from 14 residues. This CDR3 reads CASKFGPLSYEQYF. The CDR3 coding sequence is TGTGCCAGTAAGTTCGGCCCGCTCTCCTACGAGCAGTACTTC.

This clonotype was counted a few times. The gene calls are TRBV19 and TRBJ2-5; 12 positions match TRBD2. CDR1 and CDR2 (germline): LNHDA, SQIVND (reference sequence). Trimming at V came to 4 bases and at J to 4 bases, leaving 10 bases not matched to a gene. The CDR3 loop spans 17 amino acids. Here the CDR3 DNA reads TGTGCCAGTAGTAAGGGACTAGCGGGTATCCAGGGAGAGACCCAGTACTTC. Amino acid sequence: CASSKGLAGIQGETQYF.

This clonotype was seen a few times. This sequence joins TRBV6-5 and TRBJ1-1, with 9 nucleotides matching TRBD1. Trimming took 5 bases from V and 0 from J; bases not matched to a gene: 10. The CDR3 has 17 residues. Germline lookup yields CDR1 MNHEY and CDR2 SVGAGI. CDR3 amino acids: CASSRDGTGYMNTEAFF. The DNA of the CDR3 is TGTGCCAGCAGTCGAGACGGGACAGGGTACATGAACACTGAAGCTTTCTTT.

The V and J genes are TRBV14 and TRBJ2-7; unclear D gene. There are 14 residues in the CDR3. V lost 1 base, J lost 4 bases, and 11 bases lay in between. Per the germline V gene, CDR1 is SGHDN and CDR2 is FVKESK. Written as DNA, the CDR3 is TGTGCCAGCAGCCAAGCGAATTCGGAATACGAGCAGTACTTC. Encoded protein: CASSQANSEYEQYF.